The 29 T cell receptor beta chains listed next were all sequenced from one sample in a study of T cell repertoires in cytomegalovirus infection. TCRdb re-called the reads through MiXCR, storing one row per CDR3 protein. This sample has 650,000 to 900,000 distinct CDR3 sequences, with about 28% found just once. These TCRs' antigens remain unknown. Sample: cultured CD8+ T cells from PBMCs, taken from culture after CMV antigen stimulation. The receptors originated from a human donor in good health (CMV status not recorded). Some clones in this sample may be carry-over from other donors' samples.

The genes are TRBV4-1 and TRBJ1-2; no firm D call. Trimming stripped 3 bases from V and 0 bases from J, with 5 bases between. The V gene's germline CDR1 is MGHRA and CDR2 YSYEKL. The CDR3 covers 13 residues. CDR3: CASSHEANYGYTF. CDR3 bases: TGCGCCAGCAGCCACGAAGCTAACTATGGCTACACCTTC.

This clonotype was seen a handful of times. The CDR3 sequence: CANAGGPGYEQFF. The CDR3 DNA reads as TGTGCCAATGCGGGGGGGCCGGGGTATGAGCAGTTCTTC. The gene calls are TRBV2 and TRBJ2-1, with TRBD2 matching over 9 bases. The germline V gene has CDR1 SNHLY and CDR2 FYNNEI. Trimming removed 10 bases from V and 8 bases from J; junction bases left unmatched: 9. This CDR3 has 13 amino acids.

This clonotype has only a few counts. This chain links TRBV19 with TRBJ2-7, with 10 bases aligning to TRBD1. The CDR3 is 14 amino acids. Germline trimming cut 3 bases from V and 4 bases from J; bases unmatched to any gene: 3. CDR1 is LNHDA and CDR2 is SQIVND in the germline V gene (reference sequence). CDR3 sequence (DNA): TGTGCCAGTAGTATGGACAGGGGGACGTACGAGCAGTACTTC. Translating it yields CASSMDRGTYEQYF.

The V gene is TRBV19, the J gene TRBJ2-1; 8 nucleotides agree with TRBD2. The CDR3 runs to 16 residues. Per the germline V gene, CDR1 is LNHDA and CDR2 is SQIVND (reference sequence). V was pared by 2 bases and J by 5 bases, with 8 bases of the junction left unmatched. This chain's CDR3 is CASSILTGGSHNEQFF. Written as DNA, the CDR3 is TGTGCCAGTAGTATACTAACGGGGGGGTCCCACAATGAGCAGTTCTTC.

The chain employs TRBV7-2 and TRBJ1-2; D remains ambiguous. Deletions cut 5 bases from V and 0 bases from J, with 16 bases between. The germline V gene has CDR1 SGHTA and CDR2 FQGNSA. This CDR3 comprises 16 residues. CDR3 coding DNA: TGTGCCAGCAGCCCCGTGGAGGGCGGAACTAACTATGGCTACACCTTC. Amino acid sequence: CASSPVEGGTNYGYTF.

The rearrangement uses TRBV7-9 and TRBJ2-1, with TRBD2 identical over 7 bases. V lost 3 bases, J lost 8 bases, and 10 bases stayed unmatched. Germline CDR1 SEHNR, CDR2 FQNEAQ (reference sequence). This CDR3 spans 15 amino acids. The CDR3 sequence: CASSFGTTGSDEQFF. The CDR3 DNA reads as TGTGCCAGCAGCTTTGGGACTACCGGGAGCGATGAGCAGTTCTTC.

This chain connects TRBV11-2 to TRBJ1-2, with D perhaps matching TRBD1 (6 bases). The CDR3 sequence is 15 residues long. V was pared by 6 bases and J by 6 bases, with 20 bases between. Germline CDR1 is SGHAT and CDR2 is FQNNGV. In nucleotides, the CDR3 is TGTGCCAGCAGATTGAATACAGGGTCGCACGATGGCTACACCTTC. As protein: CASRLNTGSHDGYTF.

The count of this clonotype is one. V is TRBV20-1 and J is TRBJ2-7; D is ambiguous. Trimming took off 0 bases at V and 2 bases at J, with 8 bases between the two ends. Germline V gives CDR1 DFQATT, CDR2 SNEGSKA (reference sequence). This CDR3 contains 13 residues. The CDR3 nucleotides read TGCAGTGCTAGAGATATAGACCCCTACGAGCAGTACTTC. Residues: CSARDIDPYEQYF.

The chain links TRBV12-3 or TRBV12-4 to TRBJ1-1, with TRBD1 as a possible D gene (5 bases). CDR3 length: 13 residues. Trimming shortened V by 6 bases and J by 8 bases, and 16 bases separated the two germline ends. Here the CDR3 reads CASSLGLLLEAFF. CDR3 nucleotide sequence: TGTGCCAGCAGCCTGGGACTCCTTTTGGAAGCTTTCTTT.

Ten or more counts support this clonotype. The J gene is TRBJ2-5, the V gene TRBV12-3 or TRBV12-4; 11 bases match TRBD2. The CDR3 length is 15 residues. With 6 bases clipped from V and 2 bases from J, the junction kept 5 bases outside the gene matches. The CDR3: CASSLSGGAQETQYF. The CDR3 DNA reads as TGTGCCAGCAGCCTTAGCGGGGGGGCACAAGAGACCCAGTACTTC.

V and J are TRBV7-6 and TRBJ1-2; TRBD1 matches 9 bases. CDR3 length equals 15 residues. The J segment lost 4 bases and the V segment lost 5 bases, leaving 8 bases of the junction unmatched. Per the germline V gene, CDR1 is SGHVS and CDR2 is FNYEAQ. CDR3 sequence reads: CASSAWTGDSYGYTF. DNA for the CDR3: TGTGCCAGCAGCGCCTGGACAGGGGATTCCTATGGCTACACCTTC.

This chain links TRBV20-1 with TRBJ2-7; 11 bases line up with TRBD2. Germline loops: CDR1 DFQATT, CDR2 SNEGSKA (reference sequence). There are 15 residues in the CDR3. The ends lost 4 bases at V and 7 bases at J; junction bases unmatched: 12. The CDR3 region has the DNA TGCAGTGCTAAAGGCCCGGGACTAGCGGCTTGGGAGCAGTACGTC. This gives the protein CSAKGPGLAAWEQYV.

This chain connects TRBV9 to TRBJ1-6; perhaps TRBD1 as D (5 bases). Germline V gene lookup returns CDR1 SGDLS and CDR2 YYNGEE. Trimming removed 2 bases at V and 9 bases at J, with 15 bases between. This CDR3 region has 15 residues. In nucleotides, the CDR3 is TGTGCCAGCAGCGTGGGGGATGGGAGGGGTTCACCCCTCCACTTT. Translation: CASSVGDGRGSPLHF.

The V call is TRBV5-6, the J call TRBJ2-7; tentatively, D is TRBD1 (5 bases). The germline V and J ends were trimmed by 2 bases and 1 base, with 10 bases remaining between them. This CDR3 is 14 amino acids long. The germline CDR1 and CDR2 sequences are SGHDT and YYEEEE. The CDR3 nucleotides are TGTGCCAGCAGCTTTAAAGGGGTATCCTACGAGCAGTACTTC. This encodes CASSFKGVSYEQYF.

There are a few counts of this clonotype. The V gene is TRBV10-2, the J gene TRBJ1-5; TRBD1 is a possible D gene (5 bases). This CDR3 comprises 17 residues. Between the trimmed V and J ends, which lost 6 bases and 4 bases, there was a span of 22 bases. Germline V gene lookup returns CDR1 WSHSY and CDR2 SAAADI. CDR3 sequence reads: CASSDDSSDGRNQPQHF. CDR3 coding DNA: TGCGCCAGCAGCGACGACAGCTCAGACGGAAGGAATCAGCCCCAGCATTTT.

This clonotype was detected ten times or more. CDR3: CASSWTGPNTEAFF. DNA of the CDR3: TGTGCCAGCAGCTGGACAGGGCCGAACACTGAAGCTTTCTTT. The rearrangement uses TRBV7-2 and TRBJ1-1; 8 bases align to TRBD1. Germline CDR1 and CDR2: SGHTA and FQGNSA. The CDR3 contains 14 residues. The V and J ends lost 4 bases and 1 base, in that order; junction bases with no gene match: 2.

This clonotype was seen a handful of times. The chain has TRBV19 and TRBJ2-7; D unresolved. Trimming stripped 3 bases from V and 0 bases from J, with 9 bases between. The CDR3 loop spans 14 amino acids. Germline values: CDR1 LNHDA, CDR2 SQIVND (reference sequence). The CDR3 loop reads CASSMSSSSYEQYF. DNA of the CDR3: TGTGCCAGTAGTATGAGTTCCAGCTCCTACGAGCAGTACTTC.

This clonotype was observed a handful of times. The chain recombines TRBV4-2 with TRBJ2-1; 10 positions match TRBD2. Germline CDR1 LGHNA, CDR2 YNFKEQ. CDR3 length equals 15 residues. The V segment lost 4 bases and the J segment 9 bases; nucleotides outside the gene matches: 9. CDR3 protein: CASSPGLAVVGEQFF. The CDR3 bases are TGTGCCAGCAGCCCCGGACTAGCGGTGGTGGGTGAGCAGTTCTTC.

This chain connects TRBV28 to TRBJ1-2; D unclear. Deletions cut 3 bases from V and 6 bases from J, with 11 bases between. CDR1 is MDHEN, CDR2 SYDVKM, per germline. CDR3 size: 13 residues. CDR3: CASSFLGRNGYTF. CDR3 nucleotides: TGTGCCAGCAGTTTTCTAGGGCGAAATGGCTACACCTTC.

The chain has TRBV5-1 and TRBJ1-1; no clear D gene. This CDR3 is built from 14 residues. The V gene's germline CDR1 is SGHRS and CDR2 YFSETQ. The V gene lost 4 bases and the J gene lost 4 bases, with 14 bases spanning the gap. The CDR3 loop is CASSLRNPGTEAFF. CDR3 sequence (DNA): TGCGCCAGCAGCCTGAGAAACCCCGGCACTGAAGCTTTCTTT.

The chain carries TRBV2 and TRBJ2-1; TRBD2 aligns across 9 bases. The ends lost 7 bases at V and 5 bases at J; junction bases unmatched: 12. Germline V gene sequence: CDR1 SNHLY, CDR2 FYNNEI. The CDR3 is 16 residues long. CDR3 DNA sequence: TGTGCCAGCACCTCGACGAGGCGGGGGGGAAACAATGAGCAGTTCTTC. This codes for CASTSTRRGGNNEQFF.

This chain uses TRBV5-5 with TRBJ1-2, with TRBD1 matching 7 bases. CDR3 length equals 17 residues. Trimming at V came to 3 bases and at J to 2 bases, leaving 13 bases not matched to a gene. Germline values: CDR1 SGHKS, CDR2 YYEKEE (reference sequence). The CDR3 loop reads CASSSNRGVGENYGYTF. CDR3 bases: TGTGCCAGCAGCTCCAACAGGGGAGTTGGGGAGAACTATGGCTACACCTTC.

The table lists this clonotype with a few counts. V gene TRBV6-7 combines with J gene TRBJ1-5; 8 bases agree with TRBD1. TRBV6-7 is an open reading frame, and its role is uncertain. J gave up 5 bases and V 6 bases, and 6 bases lay outside the gene matches. The CDR3 extends over 14 amino acids. Written as DNA, the CDR3 is TGTGCCAGCAGGCGGGACAGGCCCGATCAGCCCCAGCATTTT. Protein sequence: CASRRDRPDQPQHF.

The V and J genes are TRBV7-1 and TRBJ1-4; D may be TRBD1 (5 bases). TRBV7-1 is an ORF for which the function is uncertain. The CDR3 consists of 16 residues. Deletions cut 5 bases from V and 1 base from J, with 14 bases between. Written as DNA, the CDR3 is TGTGCCAGCAGCGCGAGGGGAGGAGGAACTAATGAAAAACTGTTTTTT. Its translation: CASSARGGGTNEKLFF.

The V and J genes are TRBV6-1 and TRBJ2-5; 14 bases map to TRBD2. The V gene's germline CDR1 is MNHNS and CDR2 SASEGT. J was trimmed by 5 bases and V by 4 bases; bases with no gene match: 15. The CDR3 runs 19 residues. The DNA of the CDR3 is TGTGCCAGCAGTGTGAAACCCGGGACTAGCGGGGGTTCCTGGGAGACCCAGTACTTC. Residues: CASSVKPGTSGGSWETQYF.

Only a few counts were recorded for this clonotype. This chain links TRBV7-9 with TRBJ2-1; no clear D gene. Trimming pared 3 bases from V and 5 bases from J, leaving 11 bases between. Germline V gene lookup returns CDR1 SEHNR and CDR2 FQNEAQ (reference sequence). CDR3 length equals 14 residues. The CDR3 DNA sequence: TGTGCCAGCAGCTTGACCATAGGACACAATGAGCAGTTCTTC. Translation gives CASSLTIGHNEQFF.

The chain joins TRBV27 to TRBJ2-3; D might be TRBD1 (5 bases). The V end was cut by 5 bases, the J end by 4 bases, with 13 bases between. This CDR3 has 14 residues. In germline, CDR1 is MNHEY, CDR2 SMNVEV (reference sequence). DNA of the CDR3: TGTGCCAGCAGTGCCACAGGTTCTGCAGATACGCAGTATTTT. Translated, it gives CASSATGSADTQYF.

The sample holds a few counts of this clonotype. The chain employs TRBV4-2 and TRBJ2-1; TRBD1 agrees at 10 bases. Trimming took 3 bases from V and 7 from J; bases not matched to a gene: 9. In germline, CDR1 is LGHNA, CDR2 YNFKEQ. The CDR3 extends over 16 amino acids. The CDR3 DNA follows: TGTGCCAGCAGCCATCCCGGGACAGGGGTATTGAATGAGCAGTTCTTC. Translating it yields CASSHPGTGVLNEQFF.

The chain couples TRBV9 to TRBJ2-2; D unclear. V was pared by 7 bases and J by 1 base, with 5 bases between. CDR3 length: 12 amino acids. In germline, CDR1 is SGDLS, CDR2 YYNGEE. The CDR3 DNA sequence: TGTGCCAGCGGCAAGAACACCGGGGAGCTGTTTTTT. As protein: CASGKNTGELFF. Full variable domain (remainder filled in from reference TRBV9 and TRBJ2-2): DSGVTQTPKHLITATGQRVTLRCSPRSGDLSVYWYQQSLDQGLQFLIQYYNGEERAKGNILERFSAQQFPDLHSELNLSSLELGDSALYFCASGKNTGELFFGEGSRLTVL.